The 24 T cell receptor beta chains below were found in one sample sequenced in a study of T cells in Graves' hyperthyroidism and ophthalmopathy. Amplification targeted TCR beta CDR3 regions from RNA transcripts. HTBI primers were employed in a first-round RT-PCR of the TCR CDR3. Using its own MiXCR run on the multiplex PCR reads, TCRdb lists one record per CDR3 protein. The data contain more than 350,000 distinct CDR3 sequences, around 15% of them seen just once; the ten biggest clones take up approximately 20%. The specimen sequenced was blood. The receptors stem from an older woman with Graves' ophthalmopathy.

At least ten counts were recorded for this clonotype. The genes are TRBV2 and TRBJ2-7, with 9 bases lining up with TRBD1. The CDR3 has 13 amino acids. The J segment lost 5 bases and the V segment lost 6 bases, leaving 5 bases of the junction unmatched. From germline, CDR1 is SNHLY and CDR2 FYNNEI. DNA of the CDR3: TGTGCCAGCAGGGGGACAGGGAACCACGAGCAGTACTTC. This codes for CASRGTGNHEQYF.

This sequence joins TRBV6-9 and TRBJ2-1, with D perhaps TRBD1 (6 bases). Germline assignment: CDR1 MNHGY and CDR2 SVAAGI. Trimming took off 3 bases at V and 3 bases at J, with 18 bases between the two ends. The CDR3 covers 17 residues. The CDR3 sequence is CASSYSNPGHLYNEQFF. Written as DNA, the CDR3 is TGTGCCAGCAGTTACTCGAATCCGGGACACCTCTACAATGAGCAGTTCTTC.

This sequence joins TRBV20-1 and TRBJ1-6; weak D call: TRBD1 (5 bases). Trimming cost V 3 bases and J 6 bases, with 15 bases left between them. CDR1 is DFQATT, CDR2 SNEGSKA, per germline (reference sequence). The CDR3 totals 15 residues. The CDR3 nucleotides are TGCAGTGCTAGTGCGGGGGGAATGAGTAATTCACCCCTCCACTTT. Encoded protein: CSASAGGMSNSPLHF.

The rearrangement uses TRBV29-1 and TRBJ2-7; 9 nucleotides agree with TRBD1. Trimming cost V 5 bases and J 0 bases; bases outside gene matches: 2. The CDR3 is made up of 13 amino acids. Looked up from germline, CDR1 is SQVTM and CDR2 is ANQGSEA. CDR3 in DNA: TGCAGCGTTCCGGGACAGGGCTCCTACGAGCAGTACTTC. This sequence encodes CSVPGQGSYEQYF.

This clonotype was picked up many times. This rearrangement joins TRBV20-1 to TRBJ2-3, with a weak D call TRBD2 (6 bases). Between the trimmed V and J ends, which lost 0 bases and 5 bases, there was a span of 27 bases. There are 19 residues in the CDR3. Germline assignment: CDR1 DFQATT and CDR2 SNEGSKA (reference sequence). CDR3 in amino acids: CSARDTFSGDFREQDTQYF. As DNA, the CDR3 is TGCAGTGCTAGAGATACTTTCTCGGGGGATTTCCGGGAGCAAGATACGCAGTATTTT.

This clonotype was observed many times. The CDR3 region has the DNA TGCGCCAGCAGCGGTGGGGACTATGAAAAACTGTTTTTT. Its protein product is CASSGGDYEKLFF. The chain couples TRBV5-1 to TRBJ1-4; a possible D gene is TRBD1 (5 bases). The CDR3 extends over 13 amino acids. Germline V CDR1 and CDR2: SGHRS, YFSETQ. Trimming removed 4 bases from V and 6 bases from J, with 10 bases in between.

The CDR3 region is CASSIWGMNQPQHF. CDR3 sequence (DNA): TGTGCCAGTAGTATATGGGGCATGAATCAGCCCCAGCATTTT. The chain combines TRBV19 with TRBJ1-5; TRBD1 might be the D (5 bases). The CDR3 length is 14 residues. The germline gives CDR1 LNHDA, CDR2 SQIVND (reference sequence). V lost 2 bases to trimming and J lost 4 bases, with 9 bases between them.

The CDR3 coding sequence is TGTGCCACCAGTGGTTTTGGGGGTGAGCAGTTCTTC. Protein: CATSGFGGEQFF. This chain links TRBV24-1 with TRBJ2-1; possibly TRBD1 or TRBD2 for D (5 bases each). CDR3 length equals 12 residues. V lost 5 bases and J lost 9, with 10 bases in between. CDR1 is KGHDR and CDR2 is SFDVKD in the germline V gene.

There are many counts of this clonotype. The CDR3 coding sequence is TGTGCCAGCCTCCAAGTGGGTGGTGAGCAGTACTTC. Its protein product is CASLQVGGEQYF. The rearrangement uses TRBV6-1 and TRBJ2-7; the D is unclear. CDR1 and CDR2 from the germline V gene are MNHNS and SASEGT. The CDR3 is 12 amino acids. Trimming removed 8 bases from V and 7 bases from J, with 15 bases in between.

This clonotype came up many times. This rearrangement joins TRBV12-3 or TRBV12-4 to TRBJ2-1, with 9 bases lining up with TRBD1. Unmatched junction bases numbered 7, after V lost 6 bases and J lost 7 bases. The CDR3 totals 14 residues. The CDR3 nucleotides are TGTGCCAGCAGGACCGGGACAGGGTGGAATGAGCAGTTCTTC. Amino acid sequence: CASRTGTGWNEQFF.

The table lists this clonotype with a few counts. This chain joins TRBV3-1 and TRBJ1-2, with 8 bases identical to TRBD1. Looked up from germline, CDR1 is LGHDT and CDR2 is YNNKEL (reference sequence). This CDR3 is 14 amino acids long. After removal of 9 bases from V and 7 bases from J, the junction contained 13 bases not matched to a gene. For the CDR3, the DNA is TGTGCCAGTAACCGGGACAGGTCCTTGGGTGGCTACACCTTC. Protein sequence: CASNRDRSLGGYTF.

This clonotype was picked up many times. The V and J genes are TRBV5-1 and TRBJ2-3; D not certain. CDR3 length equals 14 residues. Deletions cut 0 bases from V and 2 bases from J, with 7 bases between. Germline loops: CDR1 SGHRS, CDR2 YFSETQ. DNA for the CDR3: TGCGCCAGCAGCTTGGCTCTTTCCACAGATACGCAGTATTTT. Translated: CASSLALSTDTQYF.

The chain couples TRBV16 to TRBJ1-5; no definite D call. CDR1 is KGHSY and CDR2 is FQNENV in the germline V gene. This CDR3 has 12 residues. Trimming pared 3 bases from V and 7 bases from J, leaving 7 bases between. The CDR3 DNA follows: TGTGCCAGCAGCCATAGTGGACAGCCCCAGCATTTT. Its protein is CASSHSGQPQHF.

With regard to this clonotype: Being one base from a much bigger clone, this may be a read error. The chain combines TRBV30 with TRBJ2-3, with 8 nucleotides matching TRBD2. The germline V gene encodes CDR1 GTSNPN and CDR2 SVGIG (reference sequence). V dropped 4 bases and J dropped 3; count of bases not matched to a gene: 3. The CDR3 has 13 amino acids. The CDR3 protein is CAWTSGPTDTQYF. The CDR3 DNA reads TGTGCCTGGACTAGCGGGCCTACAGATACGCAGTATTTT.

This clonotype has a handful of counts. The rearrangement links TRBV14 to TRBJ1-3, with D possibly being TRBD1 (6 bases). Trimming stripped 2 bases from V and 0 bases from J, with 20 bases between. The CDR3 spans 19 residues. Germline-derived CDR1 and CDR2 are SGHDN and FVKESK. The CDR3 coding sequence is TGTGCCAGCAGCCAACTGACAGGATTGCCACCTTCCTCTGGAAACACCATATATTTT. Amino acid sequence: CASSQLTGLPPSSGNTIYF.

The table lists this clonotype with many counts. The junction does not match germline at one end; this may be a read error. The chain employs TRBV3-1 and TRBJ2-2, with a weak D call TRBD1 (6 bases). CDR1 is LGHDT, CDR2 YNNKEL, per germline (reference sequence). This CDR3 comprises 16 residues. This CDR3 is CTSSHLTLGGPGELFF. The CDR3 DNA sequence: TGTACCAGCAGCCACCTCACCCTAGGGGGTCCCGGGGAGCTGTTTTTT.

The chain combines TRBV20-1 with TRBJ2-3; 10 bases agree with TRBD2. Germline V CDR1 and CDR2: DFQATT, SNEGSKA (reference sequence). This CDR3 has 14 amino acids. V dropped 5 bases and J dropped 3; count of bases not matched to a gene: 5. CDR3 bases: TGCAGTGCTGCCCGACTAGCGGGTACAGATACGCAGTATTTT. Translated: CSAARLAGTDTQYF.

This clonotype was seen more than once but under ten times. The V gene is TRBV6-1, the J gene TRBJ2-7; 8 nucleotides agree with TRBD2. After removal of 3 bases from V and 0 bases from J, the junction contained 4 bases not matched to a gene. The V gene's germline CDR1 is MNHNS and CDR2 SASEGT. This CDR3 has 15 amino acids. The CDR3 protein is CASSDLAGPSYEQYF. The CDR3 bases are TGTGCCAGCAGTGACCTAGCGGGCCCCTCCTACGAGCAGTACTTC.

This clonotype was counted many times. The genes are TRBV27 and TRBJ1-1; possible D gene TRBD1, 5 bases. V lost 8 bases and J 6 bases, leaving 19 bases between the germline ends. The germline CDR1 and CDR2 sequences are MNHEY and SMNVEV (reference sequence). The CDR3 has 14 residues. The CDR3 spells CASARAGRGPEAFF. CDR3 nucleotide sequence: TGTGCCAGCGCTAGGGCAGGGAGGGGTCCTGAAGCTTTCTTT.

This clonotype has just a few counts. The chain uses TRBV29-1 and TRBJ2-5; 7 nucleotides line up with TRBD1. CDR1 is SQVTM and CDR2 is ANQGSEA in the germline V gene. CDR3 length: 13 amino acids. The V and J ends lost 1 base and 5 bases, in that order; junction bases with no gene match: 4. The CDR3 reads CSVEVGGVETQYF. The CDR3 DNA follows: TGCAGCGTTGAAGTAGGGGGCGTCGAGACCCAGTACTTC.

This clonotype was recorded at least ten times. CDR3 region: CATSESRDTEQYF. CDR3 in DNA: TGTGCCACCAGTGAGAGCCGGGACACAGAGCAGTACTTC. The V and J genes are TRBV24-1 and TRBJ2-7; TRBD1 might be the D (6 bases). The CDR3 runs to 13 residues. The V end lost 4 bases, the J end lost 7 bases, and 13 bases lay between the germline ends. Germline CDR1 reads KGHDR; CDR2 reads SFDVKD.

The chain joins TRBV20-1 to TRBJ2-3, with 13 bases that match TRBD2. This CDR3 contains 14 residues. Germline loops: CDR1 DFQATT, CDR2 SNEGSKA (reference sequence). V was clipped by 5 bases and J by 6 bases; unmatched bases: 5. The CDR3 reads CSASGLAGADTQYF. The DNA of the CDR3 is TGCAGTGCTTCTGGACTAGCGGGGGCGGATACGCAGTATTTT.

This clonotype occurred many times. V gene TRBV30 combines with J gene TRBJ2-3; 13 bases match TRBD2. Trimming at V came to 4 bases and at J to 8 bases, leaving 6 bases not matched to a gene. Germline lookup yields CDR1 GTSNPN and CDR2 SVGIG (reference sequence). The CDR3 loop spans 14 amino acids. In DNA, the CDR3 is TGTGCCTGGACCGGGACTAGCGGGATGGGTACGCAGTATTTT. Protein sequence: CAWTGTSGMGTQYF. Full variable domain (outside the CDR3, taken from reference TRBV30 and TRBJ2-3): SQTIHQWPATLVQPVGSPLSLECTVEGTSNPNLYWYRQAAGRGLQLLFYSVGIGQISSEVPQNLSASRPQDRQFILSSKKLLLSDSGFYLCAWTGTSGMGTQYFGPGTRLTVL.

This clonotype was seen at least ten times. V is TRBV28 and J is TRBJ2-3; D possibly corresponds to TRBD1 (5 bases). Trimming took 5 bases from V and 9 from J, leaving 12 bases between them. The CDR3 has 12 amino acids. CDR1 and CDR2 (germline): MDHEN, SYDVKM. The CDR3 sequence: CASSLSGLTQYF. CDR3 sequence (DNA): TGTGCCAGCAGTCTGTCAGGGTTGACGCAGTATTTT.